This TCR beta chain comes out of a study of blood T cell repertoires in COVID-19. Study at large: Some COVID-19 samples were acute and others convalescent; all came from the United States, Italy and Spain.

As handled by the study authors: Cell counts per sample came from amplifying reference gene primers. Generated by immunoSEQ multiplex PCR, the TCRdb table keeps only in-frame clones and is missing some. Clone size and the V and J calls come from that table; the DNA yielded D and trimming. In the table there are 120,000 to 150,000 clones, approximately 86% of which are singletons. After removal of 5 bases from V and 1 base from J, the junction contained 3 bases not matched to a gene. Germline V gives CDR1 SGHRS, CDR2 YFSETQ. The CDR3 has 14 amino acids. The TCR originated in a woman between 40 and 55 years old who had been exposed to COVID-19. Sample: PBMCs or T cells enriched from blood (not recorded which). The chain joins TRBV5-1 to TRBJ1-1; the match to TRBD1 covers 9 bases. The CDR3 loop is CASRRDRANTEAFF. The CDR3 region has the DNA TGCGCCAGCAGACGGGACAGGGCGAACACTGAAGCTTTCTTT. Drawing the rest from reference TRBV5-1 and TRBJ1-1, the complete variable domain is KAGVTQTPRYLIKTRGQQVTLSCSPISGHRSVSWYQQTPGQGLQFLFEYFSETQRNKGNFPGRFSGRQFSNSRSEMNVSTLELGDSALYLCASRRDRANTEAFFGQGTRLTVV.